Listed below are T cell receptor beta chains from one sample, sequenced in a study of blood T cell repertoires in COVID-19. Produced via immunoSEQ multiplex PCR; TCRdb's table is partial and in-frame only. The table shows some 210,000 clones, with around four fifths occurring only once. Sequencing input: PBMCs or T cells enriched from blood (not recorded which). The receptors were sampled from a man aged 35 to 55 who had recovered from COVID-19. The conserved cysteine and the conserved F or W are not part of the CDR3 here. Each record gives: CDR3 protein, V gene.

CDR3aa: ASSQGAGGQNSPLH
v_gene: TRBV3-1/TRBV3-2

CDR3aa: ASSLPGYEQF
v_gene: TRBV7-2

CDR3aa: ASSPRTENTEAF
v_gene: TRBV3-1/TRBV3-2

CDR3aa: ASSLAGSSTDTQY
v_gene: TRBV7-9

CDR3aa: ASRYLGSSYGYT
v_gene: TRBV6-5

CDR3aa: ASSTRDSLDYEQY
v_gene: TRBV9

CDR3aa: AISAGGENTEAF
v_gene: TRBV10-3

CDR3aa: ATSRDQGYEQY
v_gene: TRBV15

CDR3aa: AWSGSGGANTEAF
v_gene: TRBV30

CDR3aa: ASSLTTGWAGNEQF
v_gene: TRBV7-9

CDR3aa: ASSTKAGVPYNEQF
v_gene: TRBV21-1

CDR3aa: ASSILFKIDRGRYLPYEQY
v_gene: TRBV19

CDR3aa: ASSPQGNTEAF
v_gene: TRBV9

CDR3aa: ASSQGARYGYT
v_gene: TRBV6-5

CDR3aa: ASSLRPPRTGGNSTDTQY
v_gene: TRBV7-3

CDR3aa: ASSATGYEQY
v_gene: TRBV7-2

CDR3aa: ASSPAGGSNQPQH
v_gene: TRBV7-9

CDR3aa: ASSTTRQETQY
v_gene: TRBV7-2

CDR3aa: ASGSGPYTEAF
v_gene: TRBV12-5

CDR3aa: ASSQVTGAMNTEAF
v_gene: TRBV3-1/TRBV3-2

CDR3aa: ASSFRGTGETQY
v_gene: TRBV5-4

CDR3aa: ASSPTAPYEQY
v_gene: TRBV5-1

CDR3aa: ASKGQNSNQPQH
v_gene: TRBV6-5

CDR3aa: ASSIQASNQPQH
v_gene: TRBV11-2

CDR3aa: ASSQTGTAQYEQY
v_gene: TRBV19

CDR3aa: ASSRRGRLEAF
v_gene: TRBV12-3/TRBV12-4

CDR3aa: ASSSSGYGYT
v_gene: TRBV12-3/TRBV12-4

CDR3aa: ASSSPIAVVKDSPLH
v_gene: TRBV28

CDR3aa: ASRYPGTSANEQF
v_gene: TRBV5-1

CDR3aa: ASSSTVAALDQPQH
v_gene: TRBV18

CDR3aa: SVTGPGGELF
v_gene: TRBV29-1

CDR3aa: ASSAGSGDTQY
v_gene: TRBV7-3

CDR3aa: ASSPRGTGFSPLH
v_gene: TRBV9